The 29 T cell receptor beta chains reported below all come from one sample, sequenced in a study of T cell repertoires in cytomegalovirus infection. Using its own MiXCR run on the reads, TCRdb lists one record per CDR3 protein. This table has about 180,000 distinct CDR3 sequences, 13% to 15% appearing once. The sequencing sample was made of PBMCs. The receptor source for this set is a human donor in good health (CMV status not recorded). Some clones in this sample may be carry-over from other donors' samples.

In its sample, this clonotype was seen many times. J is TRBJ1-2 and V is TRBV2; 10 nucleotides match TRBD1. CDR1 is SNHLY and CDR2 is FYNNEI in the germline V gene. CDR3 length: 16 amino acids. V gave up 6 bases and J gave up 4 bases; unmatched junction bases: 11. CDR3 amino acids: CASRGLLTGGPYGYTF. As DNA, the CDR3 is TGTGCCAGCAGGGGCCTGTTGACAGGGGGCCCCTATGGCTACACCTTC.

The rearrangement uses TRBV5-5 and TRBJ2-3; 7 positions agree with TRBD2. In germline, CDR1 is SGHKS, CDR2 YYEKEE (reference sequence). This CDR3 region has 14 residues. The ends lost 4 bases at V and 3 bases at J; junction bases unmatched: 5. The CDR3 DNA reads TGTGCCAGCAGCCAGGGAGGGGTGACAGATACGCAGTATTTT. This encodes CASSQGGVTDTQYF.

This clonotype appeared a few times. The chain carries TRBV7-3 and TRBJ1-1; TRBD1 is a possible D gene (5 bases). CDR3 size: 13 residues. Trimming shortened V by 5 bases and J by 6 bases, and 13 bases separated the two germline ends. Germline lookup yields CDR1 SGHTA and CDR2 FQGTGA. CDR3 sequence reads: CASSPLQGAEAFF. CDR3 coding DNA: TGTGCCAGCAGCCCCTTACAAGGGGCTGAAGCTTTCTTT.

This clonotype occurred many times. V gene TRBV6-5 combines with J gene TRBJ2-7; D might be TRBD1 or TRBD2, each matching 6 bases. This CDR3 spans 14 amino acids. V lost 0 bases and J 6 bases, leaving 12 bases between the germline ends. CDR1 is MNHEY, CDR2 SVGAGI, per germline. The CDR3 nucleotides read TGTGCCAGCAGTTACTCTCTTGAGGGGGGCGAGCAGTACTTC. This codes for CASSYSLEGGEQYF.

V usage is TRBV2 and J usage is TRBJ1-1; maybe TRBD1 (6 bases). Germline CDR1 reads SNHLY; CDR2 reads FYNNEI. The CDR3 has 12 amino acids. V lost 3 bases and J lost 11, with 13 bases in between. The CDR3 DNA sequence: TGTGCCAGCAGTGAGATGAACAGGGTGGCTTTCTTT. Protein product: CASSEMNRVAFF.

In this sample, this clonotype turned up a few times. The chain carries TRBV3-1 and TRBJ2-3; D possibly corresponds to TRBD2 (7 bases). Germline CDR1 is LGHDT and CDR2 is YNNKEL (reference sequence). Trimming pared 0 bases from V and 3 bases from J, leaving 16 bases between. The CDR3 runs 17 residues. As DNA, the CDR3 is TGTGCCAGCAGCCAAGACGGCGGGGGCGCGAGGACAGATACGCAGTATTTT. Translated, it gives CASSQDGGGARTDTQYF.

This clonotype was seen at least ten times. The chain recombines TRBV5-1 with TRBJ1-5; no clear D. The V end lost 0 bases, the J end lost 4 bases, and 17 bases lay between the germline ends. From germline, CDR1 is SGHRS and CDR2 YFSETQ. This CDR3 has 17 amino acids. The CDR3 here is CASSLEVKARRNQPQHF. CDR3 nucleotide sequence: TGCGCCAGCAGCTTGGAGGTAAAGGCGAGGCGTAATCAGCCCCAGCATTTT.

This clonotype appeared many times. The CDR3 region has the DNA TGTGCCACCAGCAGAGCTACAGGGCTAGAGACCCAGTACTTC. Translation: CATSRATGLETQYF. The rearrangement uses TRBV15 and TRBJ2-5; possibly TRBD1 for D (6 bases). The CDR3 covers 14 residues. V was cut by 1 base and J by 4 bases, with 10 bases left in between. The germline CDR1 and CDR2 sequences are LNHNV and YYDKDF (reference sequence).

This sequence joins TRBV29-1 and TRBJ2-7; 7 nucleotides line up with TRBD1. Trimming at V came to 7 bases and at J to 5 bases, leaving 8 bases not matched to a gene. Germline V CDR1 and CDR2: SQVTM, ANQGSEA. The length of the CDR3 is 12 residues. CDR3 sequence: CSALQGIDEQYF. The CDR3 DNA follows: TGCAGCGCGTTACAGGGGATCGACGAGCAGTACTTC.

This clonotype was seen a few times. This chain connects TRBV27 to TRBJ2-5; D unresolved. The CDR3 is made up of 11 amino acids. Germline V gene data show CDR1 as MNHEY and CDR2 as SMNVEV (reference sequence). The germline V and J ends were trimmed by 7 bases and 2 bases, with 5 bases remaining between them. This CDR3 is CASTCQETQYF. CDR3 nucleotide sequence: TGTGCCAGCACGTGTCAAGAGACCCAGTACTTC.

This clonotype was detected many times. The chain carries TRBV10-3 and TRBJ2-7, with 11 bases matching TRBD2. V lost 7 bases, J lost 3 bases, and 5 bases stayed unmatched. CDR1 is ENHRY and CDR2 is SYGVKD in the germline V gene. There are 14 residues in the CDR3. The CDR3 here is CAITGLAGGYEQYF. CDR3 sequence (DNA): TGTGCCATCACCGGACTAGCGGGCGGCTACGAGCAGTACTTC.

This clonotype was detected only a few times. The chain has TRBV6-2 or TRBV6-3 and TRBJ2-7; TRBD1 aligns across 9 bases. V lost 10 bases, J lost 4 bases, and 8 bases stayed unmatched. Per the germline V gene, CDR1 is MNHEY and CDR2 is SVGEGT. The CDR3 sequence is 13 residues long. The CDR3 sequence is CATGQGMGYEQYF. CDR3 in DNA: TGTGCCACCGGACAGGGGATGGGGTACGAGCAGTACTTC.

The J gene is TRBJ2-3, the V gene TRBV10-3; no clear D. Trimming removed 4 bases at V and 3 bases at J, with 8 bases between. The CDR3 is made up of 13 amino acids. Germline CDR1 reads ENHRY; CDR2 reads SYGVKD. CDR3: CAISGRETDTQYF. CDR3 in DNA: TGTGCCATCAGTGGAAGGGAAACAGATACGCAGTATTTT.

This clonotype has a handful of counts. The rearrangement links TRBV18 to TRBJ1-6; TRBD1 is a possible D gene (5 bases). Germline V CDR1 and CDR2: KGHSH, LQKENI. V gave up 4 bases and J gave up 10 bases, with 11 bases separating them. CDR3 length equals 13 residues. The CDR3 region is CASSQGTGSPLHF. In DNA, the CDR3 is TGTGCCAGCTCACAGGGGACTGGGTCACCCCTCCACTTT.

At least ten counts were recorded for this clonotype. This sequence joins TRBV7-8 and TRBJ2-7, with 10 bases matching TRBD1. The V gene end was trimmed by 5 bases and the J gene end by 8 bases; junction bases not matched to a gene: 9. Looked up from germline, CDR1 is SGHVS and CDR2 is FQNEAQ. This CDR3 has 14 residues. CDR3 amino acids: CASSILTGGKKQYF. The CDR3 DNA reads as TGTGCCAGCAGCATCCTGACAGGGGGCAAAAAGCAGTACTTC. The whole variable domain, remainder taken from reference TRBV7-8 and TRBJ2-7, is GAGVSQSPRYKVAKRGQDVALRCDPISGHVSLFWYQQALGQGPEFLTYFQNEAQLDKSGLPSDRFFAERPEGSVSTLKIQRTQQEDSAVYLCASSILTGGKKQYFGPGTRLTVT.

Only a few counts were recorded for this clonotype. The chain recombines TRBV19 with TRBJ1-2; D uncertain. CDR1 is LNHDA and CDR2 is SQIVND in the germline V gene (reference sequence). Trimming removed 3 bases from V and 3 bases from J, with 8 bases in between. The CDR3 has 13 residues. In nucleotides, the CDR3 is TGTGCCAGTAGTATCGGCAGCTACTATGGCTACACCTTC. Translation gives CASSIGSYYGYTF.

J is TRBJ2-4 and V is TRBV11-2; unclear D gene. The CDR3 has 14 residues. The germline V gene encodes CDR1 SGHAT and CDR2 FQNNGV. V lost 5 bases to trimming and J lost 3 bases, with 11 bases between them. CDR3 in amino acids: CASSNVWGKNIQYF. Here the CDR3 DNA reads TGTGCCAGCAGCAACGTATGGGGCAAAAACATTCAGTACTTC.

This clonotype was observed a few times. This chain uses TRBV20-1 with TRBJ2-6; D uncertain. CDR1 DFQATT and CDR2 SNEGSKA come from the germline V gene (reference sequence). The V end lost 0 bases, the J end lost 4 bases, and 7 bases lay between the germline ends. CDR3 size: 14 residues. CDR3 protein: CSARDRTGANVLTF. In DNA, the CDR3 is TGCAGTGCTAGAGACCGGACCGGGGCCAACGTCCTGACTTTC.

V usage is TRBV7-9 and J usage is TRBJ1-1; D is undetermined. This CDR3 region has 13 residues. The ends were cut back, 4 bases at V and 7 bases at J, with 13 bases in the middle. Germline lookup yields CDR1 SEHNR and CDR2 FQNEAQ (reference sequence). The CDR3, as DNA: TGTGCCAGCAGCTCAAAGGTAGCCTTTGAAGCTTTCTTT. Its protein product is CASSSKVAFEAFF. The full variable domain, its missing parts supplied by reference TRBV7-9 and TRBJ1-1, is DTGVSQNPRHKITKRGQNVTFRCDPISEHNRLYWYRQTLGQGPEFLTYFQNEAQLEKSRLLSDRFSAERPKGSFSTLEIQRTEQGDSAMYLCASSSKVAFEAFFGQGTRLTVV.

CDR3 region: CSATLGDGYTF. The CDR3 DNA follows: TGCAGCGCCACGTTAGGGGACGGCTACACCTTC. V gene TRBV29-1 combines with J gene TRBJ1-2; TRBD1 might be the D (5 bases). CDR1 is SQVTM and CDR2 is ANQGSEA in the germline V gene. This CDR3 has 11 amino acids. Trimming removed 7 bases at V and 8 bases at J, with 14 bases between. Looking up the rest from reference TRBV29-1 and TRBJ1-2 gives the full variable domain: SAVISQKPSRDICQRGTSLTIQCQVDSQVTMMFWYRQQPGQSLTLIATANQGSEATYESGFVIDKFPISRPNLTFSTLTVSNMSPEDSSIYLCSATLGDGYTFGSGTRLTVV.

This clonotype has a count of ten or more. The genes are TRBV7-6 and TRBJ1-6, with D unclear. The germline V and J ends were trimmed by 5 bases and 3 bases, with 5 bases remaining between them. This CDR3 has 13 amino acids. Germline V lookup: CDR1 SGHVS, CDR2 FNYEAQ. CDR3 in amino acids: CASSPRYNSPLHF. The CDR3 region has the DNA TGTGCCAGCAGCCCGCGCTATAATTCACCCCTCCACTTT.

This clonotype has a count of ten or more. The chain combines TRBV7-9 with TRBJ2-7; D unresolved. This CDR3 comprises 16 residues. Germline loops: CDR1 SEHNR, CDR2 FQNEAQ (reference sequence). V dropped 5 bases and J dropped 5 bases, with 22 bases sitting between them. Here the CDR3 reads CASSVSAAPRIHEQYF. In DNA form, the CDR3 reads TGTGCCAGCAGCGTCTCCGCCGCCCCCCGGATCCACGAGCAGTACTTC.

CDR3 sequence reads: CSARAREYSNQPQHF. CDR3 sequence (DNA): TGCAGTGCTAGAGCCCGGGAATATAGCAATCAGCCCCAGCATTTT. The chain has TRBV20-1 and TRBJ1-5; no firm D call. Germline loops: CDR1 DFQATT, CDR2 SNEGSKA (reference sequence). The CDR3 is 15 amino acids. V gave up 1 base and J gave up 0 bases, with 10 bases separating them.

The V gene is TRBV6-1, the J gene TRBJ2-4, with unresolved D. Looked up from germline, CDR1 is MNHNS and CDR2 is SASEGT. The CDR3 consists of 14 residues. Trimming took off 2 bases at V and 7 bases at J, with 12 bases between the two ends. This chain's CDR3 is CASSERWRENIQYF. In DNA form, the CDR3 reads TGTGCCAGCAGTGAACGGTGGAGAGAGAACATTCAGTACTTC.

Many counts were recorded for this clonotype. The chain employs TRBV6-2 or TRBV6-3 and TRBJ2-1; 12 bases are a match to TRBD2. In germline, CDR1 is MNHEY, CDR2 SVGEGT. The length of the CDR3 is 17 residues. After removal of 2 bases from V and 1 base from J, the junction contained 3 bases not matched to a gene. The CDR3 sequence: CASSYGLAGRSYNEQFF. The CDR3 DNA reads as TGTGCCAGCAGTTACGGACTAGCGGGAAGGTCCTACAATGAGCAGTTCTTC.

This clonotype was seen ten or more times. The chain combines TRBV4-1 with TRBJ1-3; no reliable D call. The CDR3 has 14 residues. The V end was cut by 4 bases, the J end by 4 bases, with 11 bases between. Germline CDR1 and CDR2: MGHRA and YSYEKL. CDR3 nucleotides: TGCGCCAGCAGCCCAAAAGAGGTCGGAAACACCATATATTTT. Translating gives CASSPKEVGNTIYF.

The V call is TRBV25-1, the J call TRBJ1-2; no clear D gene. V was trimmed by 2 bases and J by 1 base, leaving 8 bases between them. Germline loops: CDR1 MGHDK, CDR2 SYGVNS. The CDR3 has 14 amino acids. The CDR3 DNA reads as TGTGCCAGCAGTGAACCCTGGAATAACTATGGCTACACCTTC. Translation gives CASSEPWNNYGYTF.

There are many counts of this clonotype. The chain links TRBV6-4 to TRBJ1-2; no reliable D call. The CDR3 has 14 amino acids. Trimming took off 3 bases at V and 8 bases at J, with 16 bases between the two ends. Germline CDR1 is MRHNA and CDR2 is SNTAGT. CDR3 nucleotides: TGTGCCAGCAGTGAATGGGCACATTCGACGGGCTACACCTTC. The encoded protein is CASSEWAHSTGYTF.

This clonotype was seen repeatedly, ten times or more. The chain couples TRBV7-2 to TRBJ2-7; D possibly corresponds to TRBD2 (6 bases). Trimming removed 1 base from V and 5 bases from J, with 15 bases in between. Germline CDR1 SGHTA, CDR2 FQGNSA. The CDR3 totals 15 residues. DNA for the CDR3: TGTGCCAGCAGCTTAGGCTTAACTAGCAGGGACGAGCAGTACTTC. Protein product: CASSLGLTSRDEQYF.